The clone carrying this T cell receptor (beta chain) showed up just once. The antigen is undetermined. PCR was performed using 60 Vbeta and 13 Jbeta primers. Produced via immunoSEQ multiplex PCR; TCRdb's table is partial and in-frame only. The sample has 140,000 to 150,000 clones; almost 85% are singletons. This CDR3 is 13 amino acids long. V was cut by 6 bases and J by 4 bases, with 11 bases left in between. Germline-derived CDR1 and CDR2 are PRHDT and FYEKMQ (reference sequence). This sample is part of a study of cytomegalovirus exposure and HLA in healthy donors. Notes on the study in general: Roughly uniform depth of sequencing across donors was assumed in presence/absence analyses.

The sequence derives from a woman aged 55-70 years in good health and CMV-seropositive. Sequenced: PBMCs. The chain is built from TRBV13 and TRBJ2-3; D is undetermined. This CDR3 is CASRPEWPDTQYF. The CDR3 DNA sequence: TGTGCCAGCAGGCCGGAGTGGCCAGATACGCAGTATTTT.